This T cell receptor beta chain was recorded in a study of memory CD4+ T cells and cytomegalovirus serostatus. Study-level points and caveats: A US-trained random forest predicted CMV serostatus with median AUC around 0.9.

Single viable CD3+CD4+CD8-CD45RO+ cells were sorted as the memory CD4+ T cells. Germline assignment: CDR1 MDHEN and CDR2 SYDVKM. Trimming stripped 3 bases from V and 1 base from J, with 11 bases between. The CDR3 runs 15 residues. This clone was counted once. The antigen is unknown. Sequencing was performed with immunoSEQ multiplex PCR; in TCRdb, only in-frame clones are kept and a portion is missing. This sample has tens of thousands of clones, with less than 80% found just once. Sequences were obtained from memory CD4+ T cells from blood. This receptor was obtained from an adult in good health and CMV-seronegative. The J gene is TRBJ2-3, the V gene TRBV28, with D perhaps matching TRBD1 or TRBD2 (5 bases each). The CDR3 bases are TGTGCCAGCAGTTTCGGGGCAGGGCGCACAGATACGCAGTATTTT. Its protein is CASSFGAGRTDTQYF.